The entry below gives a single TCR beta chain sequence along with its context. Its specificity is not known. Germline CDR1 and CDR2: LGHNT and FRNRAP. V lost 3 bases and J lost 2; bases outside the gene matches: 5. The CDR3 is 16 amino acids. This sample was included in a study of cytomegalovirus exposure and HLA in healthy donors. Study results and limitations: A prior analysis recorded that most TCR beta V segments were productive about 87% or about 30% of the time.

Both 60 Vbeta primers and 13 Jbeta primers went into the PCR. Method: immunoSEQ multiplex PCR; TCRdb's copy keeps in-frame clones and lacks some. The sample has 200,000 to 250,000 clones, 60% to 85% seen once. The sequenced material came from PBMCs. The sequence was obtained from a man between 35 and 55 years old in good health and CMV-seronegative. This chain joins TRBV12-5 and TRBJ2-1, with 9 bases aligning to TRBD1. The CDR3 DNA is TGTGCTAGTGGTTTTAATACAGGGGGCACCTACAATGAGCAGTTCTTC. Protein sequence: CASGFNTGGTYNEQFF.